Below are 24 T cell receptor beta chains sequenced from a single sample in a study of regulatory T cells in long-lasting Graves disease. Library construction for TCR beta used iRepertoire HTBI primers and Arm-PCR of CDR3 regions. MiXCR, run by TCRdb on the multiplex PCR reads, gives a single entry per CDR3 protein. The sample lists roughly 400,000 distinct CDR3 sequences, about 20% occurring once. Time point specified: persistent/refractory GD, antithyroid drugs over 5 years with positive TRAb. Following extraction of RNA from PBMCs, that RNA was used to make the TCR library. Sequences were derived from peripheral blood mononuclear cells (PBMCs), sampled when the disease was refractory, from a patient treated with antithyroid drugs. Receptor source: a female donor with Graves disease.

This clonotype has only a few counts. This sequence joins TRBV28 and TRBJ2-5; 10 bases align to TRBD2. V gave up 6 bases and J gave up 0 bases; unmatched junction bases: 4. This CDR3 is 15 amino acids long. The germline V gene encodes CDR1 MDHEN and CDR2 SYDVKM. The DNA for the CDR3 is TGTGCCAGCAGAACGGGACTAGCGTACCAAGAGACCCAGTACTTC. Amino acids: CASRTGLAYQETQYF.

This clonotype was observed a handful of times. The chain couples TRBV27 to TRBJ2-7; TRBD1 might be the D (6 bases). CDR3 size: 14 residues. Germline loops: CDR1 MNHEY, CDR2 SMNVEV (reference sequence). The ends were cut back, 2 bases at V and 2 bases at J, with 10 bases in the middle. The CDR3 is CASSLIGQPYEQYF. The CDR3 DNA reads TGTGCCAGCAGTTTAATCGGACAGCCCTACGAGCAGTACTTC.

This clonotype showed up many times. The chain links TRBV12-3 or TRBV12-4 to TRBJ1-1; possibly TRBD1 for D (6 bases). Trimming took 5 bases from V and 6 from J, leaving 13 bases between them. The CDR3 length is 13 residues. The CDR3 sequence is CASSTQGGSEAFF. Here the CDR3 DNA reads TGTGCCAGCAGTACACAGGGCGGGTCTGAAGCTTTCTTT.

This clonotype was seen ten or more times. The chain combines TRBV3-1 with TRBJ2-2; D unclear. The germline gives CDR1 LGHDT, CDR2 YNNKEL (reference sequence). This CDR3 has 13 residues. Trimming took 3 bases from V and 1 from J, leaving 3 bases between them. The CDR3 nucleotides read TGTGCCAGCAGCCAGGGGAACACCGGGGAGCTGTTTTTT. Its protein is CASSQGNTGELFF.

The chain carries TRBV20-1 and TRBJ1-4; D remains ambiguous. This CDR3 region has 13 residues. V gave up 3 bases and J gave up 3 bases, with 8 bases separating them. In germline, CDR1 is DFQATT, CDR2 SNEGSKA (reference sequence). CDR3 sequence: CSASKAANEKLFF. For the CDR3, the DNA is TGCAGTGCTAGTAAAGCCGCTAATGAAAAACTGTTTTTT.

The V and J genes are TRBV12-3 or TRBV12-4 and TRBJ2-2, with a tentative D call TRBD1 (5 bases). This CDR3 has 17 residues. Trimming removed 2 bases at V and 3 bases at J, with 16 bases between. The CDR3 reads CASSLWGQYKDTGELFF. The DNA of the CDR3 is TGTGCCAGCAGTTTATGGGGCCAGTACAAGGACACCGGGGAGCTGTTTTTT.

Many counts were recorded for this clonotype. The chain joins TRBV12-3 or TRBV12-4 to TRBJ2-7, with 11 bases fitting TRBD2. V shed 6 bases, J shed 5 bases, and the junction held 21 bases outside the gene matches. The CDR3 length is 19 residues. The CDR3 DNA reads as TGTGCCAGCAGCCCGGACAGTCGATTTCGCCTAGCGGGAGGCGACGAGCAGTACTTC. This gives the protein CASSPDSRFRLAGGDEQYF.

V usage is TRBV27 and J usage is TRBJ1-2; 10 nucleotides agree with TRBD1. Per the germline V gene, CDR1 is MNHEY and CDR2 is SMNVEV (reference sequence). This CDR3 has 15 amino acids. Trimming removed 0 bases from V and 4 bases from J; junction bases left unmatched: 2. CDR3: CASSLSTGGGYGYTF. The CDR3 DNA reads as TGTGCCAGCAGTTTATCGACAGGGGGCGGCTATGGCTACACCTTC.

The chain is built from TRBV20-1 and TRBJ2-3, with a possible D match to TRBD2 (5 bases). The length of the CDR3 is 12 residues. Germline values: CDR1 DFQATT, CDR2 SNEGSKA (reference sequence). Trimming took off 3 bases at V and 2 bases at J, with 6 bases between the two ends. For the CDR3, the DNA is TGCAGTGCTAGGACTAACACAGATACGCAGTATTTT. It encodes CSARTNTDTQYF.

This clonotype was seen repeatedly, ten times or more. V gene TRBV2 combines with J gene TRBJ1-2; TRBD1 agrees at 8 bases. The trim removed 3 bases at V and 11 bases at J, leaving 8 bases unmatched. Germline V gene sequence: CDR1 SNHLY, CDR2 FYNNEI. The length of the CDR3 is 13 residues. The CDR3 sequence: CASSEQGAGSYTF. CDR3 nucleotide sequence: TGTGCCAGCAGTGAGCAGGGGGCCGGTTCTTACACCTTC.

This chain links TRBV3-1 with TRBJ2-7; no firm D call. The length of the CDR3 is 14 residues. Germline CDR1 LGHDT, CDR2 YNNKEL (reference sequence). V was clipped by 3 bases and J by 6 bases, with 15 bases between them. CDR3 coding DNA: TGTGCCAGCAGCCAGGCCGACCAGATCTGCGAGCAGTACTTC. Encoded protein: CASSQADQICEQYF.

V usage is TRBV6-1 and J usage is TRBJ2-7; possible D gene TRBD2, 7 bases. This CDR3 is built from 13 residues. In germline, CDR1 is MNHNS, CDR2 SASEGT. Trimming took off 8 bases at V and 6 bases at J, with 17 bases between the two ends. The CDR3 is CASRGGAGSEQYF. CDR3 DNA: TGTGCCAGCCGTGGGGGGGCCGGGAGCGAGCAGTACTTC.

This clonotype was seen only a few times. The chain uses TRBV3-1 and TRBJ2-7; 8 nucleotides match TRBD1. CDR1 and CDR2 from the germline V gene are LGHDT and YNNKEL (reference sequence). J lost 4 bases, V lost 3 bases, and 5 bases had no gene match. This CDR3 is 14 amino acids long. The CDR3 here is CASSHEGTGYEQYF. CDR3 sequence (DNA): TGTGCCAGCAGCCACGAAGGGACAGGATACGAGCAGTACTTC.

This clonotype was recorded a few times. The chain combines TRBV7-2 with TRBJ1-4; D is possibly TRBD1 (6 bases). The ends were cut back, 8 bases at V and 2 bases at J, with 12 bases in the middle. This CDR3 is built from 14 residues. The germline gives CDR1 SGHTA, CDR2 FQGNSA. The CDR3, as DNA: TGTGCCAGCCGCTGGACAGATACTAATGAAAAACTGTTTTTT. Amino acid sequence: CASRWTDTNEKLFF.

This clonotype has more than one count but fewer than ten. This rearrangement joins TRBV6-1 to TRBJ1-5; TRBD1 agrees at 12 bases. V lost 6 bases and J lost 6; bases outside the gene matches: 9. The CDR3 is 16 residues long. Germline CDR1 is MNHNS and CDR2 is SASEGT. The CDR3 here is CASRRAGQGAIQPQHF. CDR3 DNA sequence: TGTGCCAGCAGAAGGGCGGGACAGGGGGCCATTCAGCCCCAGCATTTT.

This clonotype has at least ten counts. This sequence joins TRBV28 and TRBJ1-5; perhaps TRBD1 as D (6 bases). The CDR3 extends over 17 amino acids. Germline lookup yields CDR1 MDHEN and CDR2 SYDVKM. V was clipped by 6 bases and J by 4 bases, with 22 bases between them. CDR3 DNA: TGTGCCAGCAGCCCTAAGGGGGAAACTCTGGGAAATCAGCCCCAGCATTTT. Translation: CASSPKGETLGNQPQHF.

This chain connects TRBV6-1 to TRBJ2-1; no firm D call. This CDR3 is 14 amino acids long. V was shortened by 5 bases and J by 0 bases, with 8 bases between the two germline ends. CDR1 is MNHNS, CDR2 SASEGT, per germline. The CDR3 spells CASSLTSSYNEQFF. CDR3 in DNA: TGTGCCAGCAGTCTGACCAGCTCCTACAATGAGCAGTTCTTC.

In its sample, this clonotype was seen many times. V usage is TRBV2 and J usage is TRBJ2-6; D is perhaps TRBD1 (6 bases). CDR1 SNHLY and CDR2 FYNNEI come from the germline V gene. The CDR3 is made up of 14 amino acids. The germline V and J ends were trimmed by 8 bases and 2 bases, with 10 bases remaining between them. CDR3 protein: CASLNRAGANVLTF. Here the CDR3 DNA reads TGTGCCAGCCTTAACAGGGCTGGGGCCAACGTCCTGACTTTC.

This clonotype was observed a handful of times. The chain uses TRBV7-9 and TRBJ2-5; 9 positions match TRBD1. The J segment lost 3 bases and the V segment lost 5 bases, leaving 4 bases of the junction unmatched. The CDR3 extends over 14 amino acids. Germline V gene sequence: CDR1 SEHNR, CDR2 FQNEAQ (reference sequence). The chain's CDR3 is CASSRRQGEETQYF. The CDR3 DNA is TGTGCCAGCAGCCGTAGACAGGGGGAAGAGACCCAGTACTTC.

The chain recombines TRBV29-1 with TRBJ2-7; 7 bases agree with TRBD1. J gave up 3 bases and V 4 bases, and 6 bases lay outside the gene matches. Germline V CDR1 and CDR2: SQVTM, ANQGSEA. The CDR3 is made up of 13 amino acids. In DNA, the CDR3 is TGCAGCGTTGGACAGGGCATAAACTACGAGCAGTACTTC. This gives the protein CSVGQGINYEQYF.

This clonotype was picked up many times. The genes are TRBV6-1 and TRBJ2-5; 10 nucleotides agree with TRBD2. The CDR3 totals 17 residues. CDR1 and CDR2 (germline): MNHNS, SASEGT. J gave up 2 bases and V 7 bases, and 13 bases lay outside the gene matches. The CDR3 loop reads CASTSPRTSGLQETQYF. CDR3 nucleotides: TGTGCCAGCACCTCGCCCCGGACTAGCGGCCTTCAAGAGACCCAGTACTTC.

This clonotype occurred a few times. The chain carries TRBV7-2 and TRBJ2-2; no firm D call. V was clipped by 5 bases and J by 0 bases, with 10 bases between them. This CDR3 is 15 amino acids long. Germline CDR1 SGHTA, CDR2 FQGNSA. CDR3 residues: CASSPDAANTGELFF. DNA for the CDR3: TGTGCCAGCAGCCCTGACGCAGCGAACACCGGGGAGCTGTTTTTT.

A few counts support this clonotype. This chain links TRBV7-2 with TRBJ2-4; the match to TRBD2 covers 8 bases. The V gene's germline CDR1 is SGHTA and CDR2 FQGNSA. This CDR3 is 15 amino acids long. V trimming: 3 bases; J trimming: 0 bases; junction bases outside the gene matches: 1. In DNA form, the CDR3 reads TGTGCCAGCAGCTTTAGCGGGGTAGCCAAAAACATTCAGTACTTC. Protein product: CASSFSGVAKNIQYF.

This clonotype was seen a handful of times. This may be a read error, as it is one base from a much larger clone. The chain carries TRBV30 and TRBJ2-4; tentative D call: TRBD2 (6 bases). The CDR3 is 13 residues long. Germline assignment: CDR1 GTSNPN and CDR2 SVGIG (reference sequence). Written as DNA, the CDR3 is TGTGCCTGGAGTGGTAGCGGAAAAAACACTCAGTACTTC. Amino acids: CAWSGSGKNTQYF. Full variable domain (missing parts from reference TRBV30 and TRBJ2-4): SQTIHQWPATLVQPVGSPLSLECTVEGTSNPNLYWYRQAAGRGLQLLFYSVGIGQISSEVPQNLSASRPQDRQFILSSKKLLLSDSGFYLCAWSGSGKNTQYFGAGTRLSVL.